A selection of T cell receptor beta chains follows, all from one sample in a study of early T cells in non-severe SARS-CoV-2 infection. TCRdb re-called the 5' RACE reads through MiXCR, storing one row per CDR3 protein. The sample has about 110,000 distinct CDR3 sequences, 9% to 13% seen once. Sequenced input: whole blood. These TCRs come from an adult who was a healthcare worker with PCR-confirmed SARS-CoV-2 infection or an uninfected control (not recorded which). Both conserved end residues are part of each CDR3. D genes are given only for firm matches. Only part of the rows carry a size: once, few, many, or a class if the clone is expanded.

j_gene	abundance	v_gene	d_gene	CDR3nt	CDR3aa
TRBJ2-7	many	TRBV3-1	NA	TGTGCCAGCAGGGGAAGCGTCGAGCAGTACTTC	CASRGSVEQYF
TRBJ2-3	many	TRBV6-4	NA	TGTGCCAGCAGTACCGGCGCGGGAGATACGCAGTATTTT	CASSTGAGDTQYF
TRBJ1-2	NA	TRBV3-1	TRBD1	TGTGCCAGCAGCCATTTAGAGGGGGCAGCTGGCTACACCTTC	CASSHLEGAAGYTF
TRBJ2-7	few	TRBV5-5	NA	TGTGCCAGCAGCTCGGACACCTACGAGCAGTACTTC	CASSSDTYEQYF
TRBJ2-3	few	TRBV27	NA	TGTGCCAGCAGGGGACCTCAGGATACGCAGTATTTT	CASRGPQDTQYF
TRBJ2-3	few	TRBV12-3/TRBV12-4	TRBD1	TGTGCCAGCAGTTTTGTGGGACAGAGCACAGATACGCAGTATTTT	CASSFVGQSTDTQYF
TRBJ1-1	NA	TRBV5-1	NA	TGCGCCAGCAGGTCCGAGGTGAACACTGAAGCTTTCTTT	CASRSEVNTEAFF
TRBJ1-5	many	TRBV11-2	NA	TGTGCCAGCAGCAGCTTGGGCCAGCCCCAGCATTTT	CASSSLGQPQHF
TRBJ2-1	NA	TRBV30	TRBD1	TGTGCCTGGAGCTGGCAGGGGGCCGGTGAGCAGTTCTTC	CAWSWQGAGEQFF
TRBJ2-1	NA	TRBV19	TRBD2	TGTGCCAGTAGTATAGATCGTATAAGGCAGAGCGGGAGATATGAGCAGTTCTTC	CASSIDRIRQSGRYEQFF
TRBJ1-1	many	TRBV7-9	NA	TGTGCCAGCAGCTCGGGGTTGAAAGAAGCTTTCTTT	CASSSGLKEAFF
TRBJ2-5	NA	TRBV29-1	TRBD1	TGCAGCGTTGAGGGGCTAAGGACAGGGGAAGAGACCCAGTACTTC	CSVEGLRTGEETQYF
TRBJ2-7	few	TRBV11-2	NA	TGTGCCAGCAGCTTAGACTGGGGGGCCATTTACGAGCAGTACTTC	CASSLDWGAIYEQYF
TRBJ2-7	few	TRBV20-1	NA	TGCAGTGCTAGAGATATAGGCCCTCAGCCCTACGAGCAGTACTTC	CSARDIGPQPYEQYF
TRBJ2-1	many	TRBV20-1	TRBD2	TGCAGTGCTAGGACTAGCGGGAGAAGTGAGCAGTTCTTC	CSARTSGRSEQFF
TRBJ1-6	many	TRBV4-2	NA	TGTGCCAGCAGCCCCCTGGAGGGTGGCTATAATTCACCCCTCCACTTT	CASSPLEGGYNSPLHF
TRBJ1-3	many	TRBV6-2/TRBV6-3	NA	TGTGCCAGCAGTTACGGAGGGGCTGGAAACACCATATATTTT	CASSYGGAGNTIYF
TRBJ1-1	many	TRBV20-1	NA	TGCAGTGCTAGACGAACAGGCCCTGAAGCTTTCTTT	CSARRTGPEAFF
TRBJ2-7	NA	TRBV7-9	TRBD1	TGTGCCAGCAGCTCCAAGACCGGGACAGGAGCCTACGAGCAGTACTTC	CASSSKTGTGAYEQYF
TRBJ1-5	many	TRBV7-9	NA	TGTGCCAGCAGCTACGACAGTAGCAATCAGCCCCAGCATTTT	CASSYDSSNQPQHF
TRBJ1-5	NA	TRBV10-3	NA	TGTGCCATCCGCGCGTCGGGCAATCAGCCCCAGCATTTT	CAIRASGNQPQHF
TRBJ1-6	NA	TRBV27	TRBD1	TGTGCCAGCAGTTTAGGGACAGACTATAATTCACCCCTCCACTTT	CASSLGTDYNSPLHF
TRBJ1-1	many	TRBV11-2	NA	TGTGCCAGCAGCCCCTTGAGGGGGTGGGGCACTGAAGCTTTCTTT	CASSPLRGWGTEAFF
TRBJ1-5	many	TRBV30	NA	TGTGCCTGGAGTCCTCCAGTGTATAGCAATCAGCCCCAGCATTTT	CAWSPPVYSNQPQHF
TRBJ2-1	few	TRBV4-2	NA	TGTGCCAGCCGCGTGACCGGAGGTACGGATGAGCAGTTCTTC	CASRVTGGTDEQFF